Listed here are 28 T cell receptor beta chains from one sample, sequenced in a study of shared clonotypes between healthy human individuals. Some clones are missing from TCRdb's copy, which holds only in-frame ones; the method was immunoSEQ multiplex PCR. The data hold more than 2 million clones, with just under 95% observed a single time. CD45RO negativity and positive selection for CCR7 defined naive CD8 cells, a population that excluded terminally differentiated effector memory CD45RA+ cells. The sequenced material came from naive CD8+ T cells from PBMCs. These TCRs come from a man in his late teens or twenties in good health. Some clones in this sample may be carry-over from other donors' samples.

CDR3 sequence: CASSFSGGTYGYTF. The CDR3 region has the DNA TGTGCCAGCAGTTTTTCAGGGGGAACCTATGGCTACACCTTC. This chain uses TRBV27 with TRBJ1-2; 7 bases fit TRBD1. V lost 3 bases to trimming and J lost 4 bases; unmatched junction nucleotides: 5. CDR3 length: 14 amino acids. Per germline, CDR1 MNHEY and CDR2 SMNVEV (reference sequence).

This rearrangement joins TRBV11-2 to TRBJ2-3; a weak D match, TRBD1 (6 bases). Germline CDR1 SGHAT, CDR2 FQNNGV. The CDR3 is 15 residues long. The V end lost 1 base, the J end lost 3 bases, and 11 bases lay between the germline ends. The CDR3 DNA follows: TGTGCCAGCAGCTTAGTGTTCCAGGGGACAGATACGCAGTATTTT. Its protein is CASSLVFQGTDTQYF.

This rearrangement joins TRBV27 to TRBJ2-7, with 7 positions matching TRBD2. Germline values: CDR1 MNHEY, CDR2 SMNVEV (reference sequence). The CDR3 is made up of 15 amino acids. Trimming removed 1 base from V and 5 bases from J; junction bases left unmatched: 8. DNA for the CDR3: TGTGCCAGCAGTTTATTAGGGCTAGCGGTCGACGAGCAGTACTTC. Its protein is CASSLLGLAVDEQYF.

V and J are TRBV10-3 and TRBJ2-7, with D possibly being TRBD1 (5 bases). Germline V lookup: CDR1 ENHRY, CDR2 SYGVKD. Deletions cut 3 bases from V and 4 bases from J, with 13 bases between. The length of the CDR3 is 14 residues. The CDR3 bases are TGTGCCATCAGTGAAGATGGACATCTATACGAGCAGTACTTC. It specifies CAISEDGHLYEQYF.

This clone is a singleton in its sample. The V and J genes are TRBV27 and TRBJ2-5, with TRBD2 matching over 7 bases. Trimming at V came to 0 bases and at J to 1 base, leaving 5 bases not matched to a gene. CDR1 is MNHEY, CDR2 SMNVEV, per germline (reference sequence). The CDR3 has 16 amino acids. CDR3 coding DNA: TGTGCCAGCAGTTTATCAGGGACTACCCGCCAAGAGACCCAGTACTTC. Translated: CASSLSGTTRQETQYF.

This clone has a single count. CDR3 nucleotide sequence: TGTGCCAGCAGTTTATCGACAGGGTACTACAATGAGCAGTTCTTC. Translated, it gives CASSLSTGYYNEQFF. This sequence joins TRBV27 and TRBJ2-1; 7 bases are shared with TRBD1. The CDR3 length is 15 residues. The trim removed 0 bases at V and 3 bases at J, leaving 2 bases unmatched. The germline gives CDR1 MNHEY, CDR2 SMNVEV (reference sequence).

The rearrangement uses TRBV6-5 and TRBJ1-3; 7 nucleotides match TRBD1. V lost 8 bases, J lost 1 base, and 8 bases stayed unmatched. The CDR3 runs 15 residues. Germline V gene data show CDR1 as MNHEY and CDR2 as SVGAGI. The CDR3 spells CASSSWDSSGNTIYF. In nucleotides, the CDR3 is TGTGCCAGCTCTTCTTGGGACAGTTCTGGAAACACCATATATTTT.

The V gene is TRBV29-1, the J gene TRBJ1-4; D is ambiguous. The germline V gene has CDR1 SQVTM and CDR2 ANQGSEA. Trimming cost V 0 bases and J 7 bases, with 9 bases left between them. The CDR3 covers 13 residues. CDR3 loop: CSVEESGSEKLFF. The CDR3 nucleotides are TGCAGCGTTGAAGAATCCGGTTCTGAAAAACTGTTTTTT.

This sequence joins TRBV27 and TRBJ2-7; TRBD1 aligns across 7 bases. Per the germline V gene, CDR1 is MNHEY and CDR2 is SMNVEV (reference sequence). Losses at the gene ends were 4 bases for V and 0 bases for J; bases not matched to a gene: 9. There are 16 residues in the CDR3. The CDR3 sequence: CASSSSPGTASYEQYF. In nucleotides, the CDR3 is TGTGCCAGCAGTTCTTCCCCCGGGACAGCCTCCTACGAGCAGTACTTC.

CDR3 nucleotide sequence: TGTGCCAGTTCCCCCTGGGACAATCAGCCCCAGCATTTT. This sequence encodes CASSPWDNQPQHF. The chain combines TRBV19 with TRBJ1-5; D is unresolved. This CDR3 spans 13 amino acids. V lost 8 bases to trimming and J lost 3 bases, with 11 bases between them. Germline V gene data show CDR1 as LNHDA and CDR2 as SQIVND (reference sequence). The variable domain in full, with the rest retrieved from reference TRBV19 and TRBJ1-5, is DGGITQSPKYLFRKEGQNVTLSCEQNLNHDAMYWYRQDPGQGLRLIYYSQIVNDFQKGDIAEGYSVSREKKESFPLTVTSAQKNPTAFYLCASSPWDNQPQHFGDGTRLSIL.

The rearrangement joins TRBV6-1 to TRBJ2-7; D gene unclear. The CDR3 contains 11 residues. The germline V gene encodes CDR1 MNHNS and CDR2 SASEGT. V dropped 6 bases and J dropped 2 bases, with 5 bases sitting between them. CDR3 sequence: CASSPTYEQYF. For the CDR3, the DNA is TGTGCCAGCAGCCCAACCTACGAGCAGTACTTC.

This chain connects TRBV11-3 to TRBJ2-3; 7 bases line up with TRBD1. Per germline, CDR1 SGHNT and CDR2 YENEEA. The V segment lost 5 bases and the J segment 6 bases; nucleotides outside the gene matches: 8. CDR3 length equals 14 residues. CDR3 DNA sequence: TGTGCCAGCAGCCCCTCCAGGGGGTGGGATACGCAGTATTTT. This translates into CASSPSRGWDTQYF.

The chain links TRBV4-1 to TRBJ2-7, with D possibly matching TRBD1 (5 bases). CDR3 length: 15 amino acids. V lost 1 base and J 5 bases, leaving 15 bases between the germline ends. Per germline, CDR1 MGHRA and CDR2 YSYEKL. The CDR3 is CASSQGARAFDEQYF. DNA of the CDR3: TGCGCCAGCAGCCAAGGAGCCAGGGCTTTTGACGAGCAGTACTTC.

The chain couples TRBV27 to TRBJ2-2; maybe TRBD2 (5 bases). V lost 5 bases and J lost 7, with 8 bases in between. The germline V gene has CDR1 MNHEY and CDR2 SMNVEV (reference sequence). The CDR3 spans 12 residues. The CDR3 region has the DNA TGTGCCAGCAGTCGGAGGATCGGGGAGCTGTTTTTT. As protein: CASSRRIGELFF.

This clone was seen only once. The chain combines TRBV28 with TRBJ2-7, with 9 bases fitting TRBD1. Germline CDR1 MDHEN, CDR2 SYDVKM. V lost 4 bases to trimming and J lost 2 bases; unmatched junction nucleotides: 9. The CDR3 spans 16 residues. The CDR3 here is CASSSITGTGPYEQYF. The CDR3 coding sequence is TGTGCCAGCAGTTCTATCACCGGGACAGGGCCCTACGAGCAGTACTTC.

V gene TRBV7-2 combines with J gene TRBJ2-7; perhaps TRBD2 as D (5 bases). The CDR3 contains 14 residues. From germline, CDR1 is SGHTA and CDR2 FQGNSA. Trimming shortened V by 5 bases and J by 3 bases, and 14 bases separated the two germline ends. CDR3 bases: TGTGCCAGCAGCACCTGGACCGGAGGCTACGAGCAGTACTTC. Amino acid sequence: CASSTWTGGYEQYF.

This rearrangement joins TRBV4-1 to TRBJ2-2, with 11 positions matching TRBD2. With V trimmed by 5 bases and J by 6 bases, 8 bases remained unmatched. Per germline, CDR1 MGHRA and CDR2 YSYEKL. CDR3 size: 16 residues. CDR3 nucleotide sequence: TGCGCCAGCAGCGAGTCACCGGGACTAGCGGCCGGGGAGCTGTTTTTT. This codes for CASSESPGLAAGELFF.

This chain connects TRBV7-9 to TRBJ2-5; TRBD1 matches at 7 bases. Losses at the gene ends were 5 bases for V and 3 bases for J; bases not matched to a gene: 12. The CDR3 contains 16 residues. Germline-derived CDR1 and CDR2 are SEHNR and FQNEAQ (reference sequence). CDR3 sequence (DNA): TGTGCCAGCAGCCCTCCCGTGGGACAGCCCAAAGAGACCCAGTACTTC. Translating it yields CASSPPVGQPKETQYF.

The chain employs TRBV4-3 and TRBJ2-1; 7 nucleotides align to TRBD1. The junction had 6 bases not matched to a gene; V was cut back by 1 base and J by 3 bases. This CDR3 has 16 amino acids. From germline, CDR1 is LGHNA and CDR2 YSLEER. The chain's CDR3 is CASSQGLTGVYNEQFF. CDR3 sequence (DNA): TGCGCCAGCAGCCAAGGGCTTACAGGGGTCTACAATGAGCAGTTCTTC.

This clone was recorded once. Written as DNA, the CDR3 is TGTGCCAGCAGCTTGGTTGACGGGCCCAACCAACCCCAGCATTTT. Translation: CASSLVDGPNQPQHF. The V gene is TRBV7-9, the J gene TRBJ1-5, with D unresolved. This CDR3 has 15 amino acids. Trimming took off 3 bases at V and 10 bases at J, with 19 bases between the two ends. Germline V gives CDR1 SEHNR, CDR2 FQNEAQ (reference sequence).

The V gene is TRBV19, the J gene TRBJ2-5; no clear D gene. This CDR3 has 17 residues. The germline V gene has CDR1 LNHDA and CDR2 SQIVND (reference sequence). With 0 bases removed from V and 0 bases from J, the gap between germline ends came to 14 bases. The CDR3 is CASSIDRRWQDQETQYF. The CDR3 DNA reads as TGTGCCAGTAGTATAGATCGTCGGTGGCAGGACCAAGAGACCCAGTACTTC.

This chain joins TRBV11-2 and TRBJ2-7; 7 bases fit TRBD2. Germline V gives CDR1 SGHAT, CDR2 FQNNGV. This CDR3 spans 12 amino acids. V lost 4 bases, J lost 5 bases, and 2 bases stayed unmatched. The CDR3 bases are TGTGCCAGCAGCTCCGGGGGGAACGAGCAGTACTTC. Its translation is CASSSGGNEQYF.

The chain has TRBV27 and TRBJ2-1, with TRBD2 matching over 8 bases. The CDR3 is made up of 15 amino acids. The germline V gene has CDR1 MNHEY and CDR2 SMNVEV (reference sequence). V dropped 3 bases and J dropped 3; count of bases not matched to a gene: 4. CDR3: CASSFRAGVYNEQFF. CDR3 nucleotide sequence: TGTGCCAGCAGTTTTCGAGCGGGAGTCTACAATGAGCAGTTCTTC.

This chain links TRBV29-1 with TRBJ1-2; the D is unclear. The CDR3 length is 13 residues. V shed 4 bases and J shed 8 bases, with 17 bases lying between them. Germline values: CDR1 SQVTM, CDR2 ANQGSEA. Here the CDR3 DNA reads TGCAGCGTTGCGGATTTATATCCTTACGGCTACACCTTC. It is translated as CSVADLYPYGYTF.

The chain couples TRBV28 to TRBJ2-7; tentative D call: TRBD1 (6 bases). Trimming took 6 bases from V and 1 from J, leaving 16 bases between them. The CDR3 covers 15 residues. Germline-derived CDR1 and CDR2 are MDHEN and SYDVKM. This chain's CDR3 is CASRLNLGQSYEQYF. The CDR3 bases are TGTGCCAGCAGATTAAACCTTGGACAGTCCTACGAGCAGTACTTC.

This clone came up once. The sample holds other DNA sequences that translate to the same CDR3. V and J are TRBV4-1 and TRBJ2-1; no clear D gene. Trimming cost V 3 bases and J 1 base, with 4 bases left between them. This CDR3 has 13 amino acids. Looked up from germline, CDR1 is MGHRA and CDR2 is YSYEKL. The CDR3 DNA is TGCGCCAGCAGCCAGGGGTCCTACAATGAGCAGTTCTTC. Translation: CASSQGSYNEQFF.

The genes are TRBV13 and TRBJ1-2; TRBD1 agrees at 9 bases. J lost 3 bases, V lost 5 bases, and 7 bases had no gene match. The germline V gene has CDR1 PRHDT and CDR2 FYEKMQ (reference sequence). CDR3 size: 15 residues. CDR3 sequence reads: CASSPNRGRDYGYTF. In nucleotides, the CDR3 is TGTGCCAGCAGCCCCAACAGGGGGCGGGACTATGGCTACACCTTC.

The chain is built from TRBV30 and TRBJ2-7; no firm D call. The V end was cut by 2 bases, the J end by 7 bases, with 18 bases between. The CDR3 is 14 amino acids. Germline V lookup: CDR1 GTSNPN, CDR2 SVGIG (reference sequence). CDR3 residues: CAWSLPGLSREQYF. In DNA form, the CDR3 reads TGTGCCTGGAGTTTGCCGGGCCTGTCGAGGGAGCAGTACTTC.